This TCR beta chain was retrieved from a study of CD8 T cells in ankylosing spondylitis. Points from the study as a whole: Certain motif variants had earlier appeared in reactive arthritis synovial fluid and blood.

TCRdb fed the 5' RACE reads into MiXCR, producing one record per CDR3 protein. The sample records 200,000 to 250,000 distinct CDR3 sequences, 30% to 35% being singletons. A remark on this clonotype: Its target is not known.

Between the trimmed V and J ends, which lost 6 bases and 0 bases, there was a span of 14 bases. This CDR3 region has 15 residues. Germline lookup yields CDR1 SQVTM and CDR2 ANQGSEA. The sequenced sample was blood, either unsorted or a sorted T cell fraction (not recorded which). The receptor was derived from a male donor with ankylosing spondylitis or in good health (not recorded which). The J gene is TRBJ2-2, the V gene TRBV29-1, with D perhaps matching TRBD1 (6 bases). In DNA, the CDR3 is TGCAGCGTGCTCCGCCGGGACACGAACACCGGGGAGCTGTTTTTT. Amino acids: CSVLRRDTNTGELFF.